These T cell receptor beta chains were read from a single sample in a study of shared clonotypes between healthy human individuals. Profiling relied on immunoSEQ multiplex PCR, and the TCRdb table lists in-frame clones only, not all of them. The repertoire has hundreds of thousands of clones, 79% of them found once; the top ten carry about 13%. The sample comprised PBMCs. The receptors here all came from a woman aged 40 to 50 in good health. Some clones in this sample may be carry-over from other donors' samples. CDR3s include the opening cysteine and the closing phenylalanine or tryptophan. D genes are given only for firm matches. Clone size, where shown, is once, few, many, or a class for clones that have expanded.

V: TRBV4-1; size: once; D: TRBD1; J: TRBJ2-1; DNA: TGCGCCAGCAGCCCTTTACCAGCGGGACAGGGGATGGGATATGAGCAGTTCTTC; CDR3: CASSPLPAGQGMGYEQFF
V: TRBV6-1; size: once; D: -; J: TRBJ1-1; DNA: TGTGCCAGCCAATCAAACGGGGGGATTAGGACTGAAGCTTTCTTT; CDR3: CASQSNGGIRTEAFF
V: TRBV5-4; size: -; D: -; J: TRBJ2-5; DNA: TGTGCCAGCAGCTTGGCCTCCTCGGAGACCCAGTACTTC; CDR3: CASSLASSETQYF
V: TRBV4-2; size: -; D: -; J: TRBJ2-3; DNA: TGTGCCAGCAGCCAAGGAGGACCGAGAACAGATACGCAGTATTTT; CDR3: CASSQGGPRTDTQYF
V: TRBV10-3; size: -; D: -; J: TRBJ2-2; DNA: TGTGCCATCAGTGAGCCGTTGACAGGGAACACCGGGGAGCTGTTTTTT; CDR3: CAISEPLTGNTGELFF
V: TRBV5-1; size: once; D: -; J: TRBJ2-7; DNA: TGCGCCAGCGCCGAATCCGGGACATTCTCCTACGAGCAGTACTTC; CDR3: CASAESGTFSYEQYF
V: TRBV7-2; size: -; D: TRBD2; J: TRBJ2-1; DNA: TGTGCCAGCAGCTCGGGGACTAGCGGGAGGGGGGAGCAGTTCTTC; CDR3: CASSSGTSGRGEQFF
V: TRBV5-4; size: -; D: -; J: TRBJ2-1; DNA: TGTGCCAGCAGCTTGTGGGGCAGGGAAGAGCAGTTCTTC; CDR3: CASSLWGREEQFF
V: TRBV2; size: -; D: -; J: TRBJ2-3; DNA: TGTGCCAGCAGTGGATCTTTAGCGGAGGGTAGCACAGATACGCAGTATTTT; CDR3: CASSGSLAEGSTDTQYF
V: TRBV5-1; size: -; D: TRBD2; J: TRBJ2-1; DNA: TGCGCCAGCAGTATCCTAGCGGGGAACAATGAGCAGTTCTTC; CDR3: CASSILAGNNEQFF
V: TRBV5-1; size: -; D: -; J: TRBJ2-3; DNA: TGCGCCAGCAGCTTCGGCGGGCCCGCAGATACGCAGTATTTT; CDR3: CASSFGGPADTQYF
V: TRBV5-4; size: -; D: -; J: TRBJ1-2; DNA: TGTGCCAGCAGCTTAGAAGGGGACGGCTACACCTTC; CDR3: CASSLEGDGYTF
V: TRBV7-2; size: -; D: -; J: TRBJ2-2; DNA: TGTGCCAGCACGTGGCAGGGGACCAACACCGGGGAGCTGTTTTTT; CDR3: CASTWQGTNTGELFF
V: TRBV28; size: -; D: TRBD1; J: TRBJ2-5; DNA: TGTGCCAGCAGTTTGGGACAGCCCCGACGGGCCCAGTACTTC; CDR3: CASSLGQPRRAQYF
V: TRBV29-1; size: -; D: -; J: TRBJ1-1; DNA: TGCAGCGTTGACTTCCCCGAGGGTAACACTGAAGCTTTCTTT; CDR3: CSVDFPEGNTEAFF
V: TRBV4-2; size: -; D: TRBD1; J: TRBJ1-2; DNA: TGTGCCAGCAGCCAGGAACCGGGACAGCTCTATGGCTACACCTTC; CDR3: CASSQEPGQLYGYTF
V: TRBV7-9; size: few; D: -; J: TRBJ1-4; DNA: TGTGCCAGCAGCCCCCGATCAGTCGGTGAAAAACTGTTTTTT; CDR3: CASSPRSVGEKLFF
V: TRBV28; size: -; D: -; J: TRBJ2-2; DNA: TGTGCCAGCAGTTCCGCAAACACCGGGGAGCTGTTTTTT; CDR3: CASSSANTGELFF
V: TRBV6-6; size: -; D: -; J: TRBJ2-4; DNA: TGTGCCAGCAGTTACGGACAGGGAGGGGACATTCAGTACTTC; CDR3: CASSYGQGGDIQYF
V: TRBV28; size: many; D: -; J: TRBJ2-1; DNA: TGTGCCAGCAGTCGACACATTTCAATCGGCCTCAATGAGCAGTTCTTC; CDR3: CASSRHISIGLNEQFF
V: TRBV27; size: -; D: -; J: TRBJ2-7; DNA: TGTGCCAGCAGTCCCCAGCCGGCCTTTTCCTACGAGCAGTACTTC; CDR3: CASSPQPAFSYEQYF
V: TRBV11-2; size: -; D: -; J: TRBJ2-1; DNA: TGTGCCAGCAGCTTATTTCCGGGGAGCAATGAGCAGTTCTTC; CDR3: CASSLFPGSNEQFF
V: TRBV19; size: once; D: -; J: TRBJ2-2; DNA: TGTGCCAGTAGCCTATACACCGGTGGGAACACCGGGGAGCTGTTTTTT; CDR3: CASSLYTGGNTGELFF
V: TRBV5-1; size: once; D: -; J: TRBJ2-7; DNA: TGCGCCAGCAGGAGAGCGGAGGCCTACGAGCAGTACTTC; CDR3: CASRRAEAYEQYF
V: TRBV29-1; size: -; D: -; J: TRBJ2-3; DNA: TGCAGCGTCGAAGTAGGGGCTAGCACAGATACGCAGTATTTT; CDR3: CSVEVGASTDTQYF
V: TRBV7-6; size: -; D: -; J: TRBJ2-5; DNA: TGTGCCAGCAGCTTAGCGAATGAGGAGACCCAGTACTTC; CDR3: CASSLANEETQYF
V: TRBV10-3; size: -; D: TRBD2; J: TRBJ2-3; DNA: TGTGCCAGTGGGGGCCGCGGGAGGGTAGGAGATACGCAGTATTTT; CDR3: CASGGRGRVGDTQYF
V: TRBV7-6; size: -; D: TRBD1; J: TRBJ2-2; DNA: TGTGCCAGCAGCGTCCGACAGGGGAGGTACGCCGGGGAGCTGTTTTTT; CDR3: CASSVRQGRYAGELFF
V: TRBV28; size: -; D: -; J: TRBJ2-1; DNA: TGTGCCAGCAGTTTCACTGGTCCTTCCTACAATGAGCAGTTCTTC; CDR3: CASSFTGPSYNEQFF
V: TRBV9; size: -; D: -; J: TRBJ2-5; DNA: TGTGCCAGCAGCGCACAGGGATGGGGTGTAGAGACCCAGTACTTC; CDR3: CASSAQGWGVETQYF
V: TRBV2; size: -; D: -; J: TRBJ2-2; DNA: TGTGCCAGCAGTCGAGGGCAGCGGCCGAACACCGGGGAGCTGTTTTTT; CDR3: CASSRGQRPNTGELFF
V: TRBV5-1; size: -; D: -; J: TRBJ2-3; DNA: TGCGCCAGCAGCTTGGACAGTGGCACAGATACGCAGTATTTT; CDR3: CASSLDSGTDTQYF
V: TRBV7-2; size: few; D: -; J: TRBJ2-1; DNA: TGTGCCAGCAGCTTACAGTCGGGAGACCCCTACAATGAGCAGTTCTTC; CDR3: CASSLQSGDPYNEQFF
V: TRBV28; size: -; D: -; J: TRBJ2-3; DNA: TGTGCCAGCAGTTCCAAGATGCCCGCAGCGCAGTATTTT; CDR3: CASSSKMPAAQYF
V: TRBV4-1; size: -; D: TRBD1; J: TRBJ1-2; DNA: TGCGCCAGCAGCCAAGATGGCAGGGGGACAGGCGGCTACACCTTC; CDR3: CASSQDGRGTGGYTF
V: TRBV30; size: -; D: TRBD1; J: TRBJ2-2; DNA: TGTGCCTGGAGTGGGACAGGGGGCTCCGGGGAGCTGTTTTTT; CDR3: CAWSGTGGSGELFF
V: TRBV9; size: -; D: TRBD1; J: TRBJ2-2; DNA: TGTGCCAGCAACGACAGGGGGCCTGACACCGGGGAGCTGTTTTTT; CDR3: CASNDRGPDTGELFF
V: TRBV2; size: few; D: TRBD2; J: TRBJ2-1; DNA: TGTGCCAGCAGTGAAGTTCCGGGGGGCAATGAGCAGTTCTTC; CDR3: CASSEVPGGNEQFF
V: TRBV7-8; size: -; D: -; J: TRBJ2-5; DNA: TGTGCCAGCAGCCACAAGGGCGCCCTCGGCAGGGAGACCCAGTACTTC; CDR3: CASSHKGALGRETQYF
V: TRBV2; size: -; D: -; J: TRBJ2-7; DNA: TGTGCCAGCAGTCGCGAGACGAACACCTACGAGCAGTACTTC; CDR3: CASSRETNTYEQYF
V: TRBV11-1; size: -; D: TRBD1; J: TRBJ2-2; DNA: TGTGCCAGCAGCTTAGCGAGCAGGGGGAGCACCGGGGAGCTGTTTTTT; CDR3: CASSLASRGSTGELFF
V: TRBV6-5; size: -; D: -; J: TRBJ2-1; DNA: TGTGCCAGCAGGGTTGACTTCTACAATGAGCAGTTCTTC; CDR3: CASRVDFYNEQFF
V: TRBV10-1; size: -; D: TRBD2; J: TRBJ2-5; DNA: TGCGCCAGCAGTGAGCAACGAGCGGGAAACCAAGAGACCCAGTACTTC; CDR3: CASSEQRAGNQETQYF
V: TRBV28; size: -; D: -; J: TRBJ1-5; DNA: TGTGCCAGCAGTTTATTCCAGGACGTGTGGAGGCCCCAGCATTTT; CDR3: CASSLFQDVWRPQHF
V: TRBV9; size: -; D: -; J: TRBJ2-1; DNA: TGTGCCAGCAGCGTAGGCGGGGCCTACAATGAGCAGTTCTTC; CDR3: CASSVGGAYNEQFF
V: TRBV4-1; size: -; D: -; J: TRBJ2-1; DNA: TGCGCCAGCAGCCAAGGGGCTCTTTCCTACAATGAGCAGTTCTTC; CDR3: CASSQGALSYNEQFF
V: TRBV28; size: once; D: -; J: TRBJ2-2; DNA: TGTGCCAGCAGTTCCTATAAGGAGCTGTTTTTT; CDR3: CASSSYKELFF
V: TRBV2; size: -; D: TRBD1; J: TRBJ2-7; DNA: TGTGCCAGCAGTGTCCTGACAGGGTTGGGGGAGCAGTACTTC; CDR3: CASSVLTGLGEQYF